This T cell receptor (beta chain) derives from a study of cytomegalovirus exposure and HLA in healthy donors. The CDR3 sequence is 16 residues long. Trimming removed 5 bases at V and 3 bases at J, with 16 bases between. Germline values: CDR1 MNHEY, CDR2 SMNVEV (reference sequence). Primers: 60 Vbeta forward and 13 Jbeta reverse. Sequencing was performed with immunoSEQ multiplex PCR; in TCRdb, only in-frame clones are kept and a portion is missing. The table records under 200,000 clones, approximately 80% of them present only once. Sequencing was carried out using PBMCs. The receptor's source is a woman in her forties or fifties in good health and CMV-seronegative. The chain is built from TRBV27 and TRBJ2-2; maybe TRBD1 (5 bases). The CDR3 nucleotides read TGTGCCAGCAGTCCATACGACAGATTCTACACCGGGGAGCTGTTTTTT. Its translation is CASSPYDRFYTGELFF.